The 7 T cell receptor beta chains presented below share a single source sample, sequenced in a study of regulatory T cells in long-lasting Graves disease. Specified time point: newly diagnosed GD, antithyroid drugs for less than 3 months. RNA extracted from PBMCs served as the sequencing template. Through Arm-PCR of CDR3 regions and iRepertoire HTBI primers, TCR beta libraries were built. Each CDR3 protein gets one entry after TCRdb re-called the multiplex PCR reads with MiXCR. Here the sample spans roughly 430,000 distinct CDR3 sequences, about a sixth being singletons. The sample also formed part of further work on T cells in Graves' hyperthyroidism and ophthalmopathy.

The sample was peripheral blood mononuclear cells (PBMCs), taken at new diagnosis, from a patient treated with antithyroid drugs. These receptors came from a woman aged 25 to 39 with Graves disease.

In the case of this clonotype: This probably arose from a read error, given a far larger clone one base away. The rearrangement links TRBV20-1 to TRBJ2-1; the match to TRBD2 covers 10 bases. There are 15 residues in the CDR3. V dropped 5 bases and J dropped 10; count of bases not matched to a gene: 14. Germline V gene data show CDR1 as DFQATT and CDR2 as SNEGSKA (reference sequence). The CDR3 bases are TGCAGTGCTCCCCAGCCACTAGCGGGGCTATACGAGCAGTTCTTC. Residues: CSAPQPLAGLYEQFF.

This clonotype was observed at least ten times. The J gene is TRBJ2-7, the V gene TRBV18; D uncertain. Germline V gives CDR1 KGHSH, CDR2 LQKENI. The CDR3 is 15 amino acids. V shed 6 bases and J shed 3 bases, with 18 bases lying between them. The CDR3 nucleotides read TGTGCCAGCTCCCCTTTAAGGGCCCAGAACTACGAGCAGTACTTC. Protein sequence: CASSPLRAQNYEQYF.

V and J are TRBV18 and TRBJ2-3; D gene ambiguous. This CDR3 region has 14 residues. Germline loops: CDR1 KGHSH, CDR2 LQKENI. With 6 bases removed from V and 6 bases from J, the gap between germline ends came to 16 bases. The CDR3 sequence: CASSAYSARDTQYF. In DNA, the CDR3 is TGTGCCAGCTCCGCCTATTCCGCTCGGGATACGCAGTATTTT.

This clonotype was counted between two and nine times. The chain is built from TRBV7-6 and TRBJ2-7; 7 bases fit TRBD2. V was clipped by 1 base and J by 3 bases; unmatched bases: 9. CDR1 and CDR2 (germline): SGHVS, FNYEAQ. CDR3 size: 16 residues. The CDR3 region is CASSLVAGEEGYEQYF. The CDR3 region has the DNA TGTGCCAGCAGCTTAGTGGCGGGGGAGGAGGGCTACGAGCAGTACTTC.

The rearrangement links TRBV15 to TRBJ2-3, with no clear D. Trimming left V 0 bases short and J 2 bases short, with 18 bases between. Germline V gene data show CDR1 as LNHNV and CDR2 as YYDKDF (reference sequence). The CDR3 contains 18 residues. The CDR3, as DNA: TGTGCCACCAGCAGAGATCTCGAGTCTTCGCGTGTCACAGATACGCAGTATTTT. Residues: CATSRDLESSRVTDTQYF.

The DNA for the CDR3 is TGCGCCAGCCGGAGGGGGCTCCGAACTTCCAACAATGAGCAGTTCTTC. It specifies CASRRGLRTSNNEQFF. J is TRBJ2-1 and V is TRBV4-1, with D possibly TRBD1 on 7 matching bases. Germline-derived CDR1 and CDR2 are MGHRA and YSYEKL. This CDR3 region has 16 residues. V was clipped by 8 bases and J by 5 bases, with 22 bases between them.

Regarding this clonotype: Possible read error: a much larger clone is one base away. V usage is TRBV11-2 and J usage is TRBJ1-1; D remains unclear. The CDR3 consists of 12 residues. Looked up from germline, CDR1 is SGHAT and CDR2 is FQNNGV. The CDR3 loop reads CPSRPMNTEAFF. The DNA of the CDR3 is TGTCCCAGCAGGCCCATGAACACTGAAGCTTTCTTT. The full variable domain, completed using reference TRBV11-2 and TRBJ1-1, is EAGVAQSPRYKIIEKRQSVAFWCNPISGHATLYWYQQILGQGPKLLIQFQNNGVVDDSQLPKDRFSAERLKGVDSTLKIQPAKLEDSAVYLCPSRPMNTEAFFGQGTRLTVV.